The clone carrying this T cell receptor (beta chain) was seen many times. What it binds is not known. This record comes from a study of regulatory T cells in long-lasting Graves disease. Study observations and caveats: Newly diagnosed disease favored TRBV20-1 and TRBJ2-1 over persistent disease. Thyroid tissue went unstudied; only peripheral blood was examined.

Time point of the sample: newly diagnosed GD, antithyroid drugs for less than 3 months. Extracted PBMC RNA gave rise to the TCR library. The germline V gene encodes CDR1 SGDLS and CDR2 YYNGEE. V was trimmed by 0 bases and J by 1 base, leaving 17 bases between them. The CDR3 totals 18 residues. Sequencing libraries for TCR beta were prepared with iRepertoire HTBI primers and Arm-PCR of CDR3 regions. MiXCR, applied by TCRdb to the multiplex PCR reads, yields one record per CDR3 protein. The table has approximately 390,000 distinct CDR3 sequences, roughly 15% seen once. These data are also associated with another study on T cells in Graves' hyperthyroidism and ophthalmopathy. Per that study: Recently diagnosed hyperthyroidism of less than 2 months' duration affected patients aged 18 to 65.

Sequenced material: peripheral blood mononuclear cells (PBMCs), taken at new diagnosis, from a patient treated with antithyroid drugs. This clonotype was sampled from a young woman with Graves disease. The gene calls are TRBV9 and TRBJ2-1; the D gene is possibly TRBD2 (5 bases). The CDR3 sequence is CASSVADLALSSYNEQFF. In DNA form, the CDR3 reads TGTGCCAGCAGCGTAGCAGATCTAGCCCTCTCTTCCTACAATGAGCAGTTCTTC. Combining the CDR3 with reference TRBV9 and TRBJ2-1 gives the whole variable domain DSGVTQTPKHLITATGQRVTLRCSPRSGDLSVYWYQQSLDQGLQFLIQYYNGEERAKGNILERFSAQQFPDLHSELNLSSLELGDSALYFCASSVADLALSSYNEQFFGPGTRLTVL.